This TCR beta chain is from a study of T cells in Graves' hyperthyroidism and ophthalmopathy. The study's findings and limits: Peripheral blood also featured most of the thyroid clonotypes expanded above 0.001.

The CDR3 totals 19 residues. With V trimmed by 5 bases and J by 9 bases, 23 bases remained unmatched. Germline loops: CDR1 MDHEN, CDR2 SYDVKM. Authors of the study amplified TCR beta CDR3 regions from RNA transcripts. The TCR CDR3 first-round RT-PCR relied on the HTBI primer set. TCRdb ran MiXCR on the multiplex PCR reads and lists one entry per CDR3 protein. The sample has approximately 300,000 distinct CDR3 sequences, roughly 19% seen once. About this clonotype itself: Its antigen is not identified.

The sequence came from a man in his fifties with Graves' ophthalmopathy. The chain carries TRBV28 and TRBJ2-1; 9 bases fit TRBD2. The sample taken for sequencing was blood. CDR3 bases: TGTGCCAGCAGTCAAGACAGGGAGCCTACGGCTAGCGGGAAGGTTGAGCAGTTCTTC. Its protein is CASSQDREPTASGKVEQFF.